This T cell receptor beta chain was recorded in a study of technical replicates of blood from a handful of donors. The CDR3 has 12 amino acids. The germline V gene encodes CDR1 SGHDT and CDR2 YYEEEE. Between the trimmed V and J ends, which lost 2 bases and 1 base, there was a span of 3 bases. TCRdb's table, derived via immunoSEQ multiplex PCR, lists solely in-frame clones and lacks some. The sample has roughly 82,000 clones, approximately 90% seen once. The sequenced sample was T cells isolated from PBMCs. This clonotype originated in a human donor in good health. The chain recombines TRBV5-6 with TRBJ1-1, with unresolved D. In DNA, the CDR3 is TGTGCCAGCAGCTTCCAGAACACTGAAGCTTTCTTT. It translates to CASSFQNTEAFF.